The rows below give T cell receptor beta chains drawn from one sample of a study of Graves' ophthalmopathy and Graves' hyperthyroidism. TCRdb itself ran the multiplex PCR reads through MiXCR, one entry per CDR3 protein. The data contain over a million distinct CDR3 sequences, 35% to 40% of them seen just once; the ten biggest clones take up approximately 10%. Sequenced input: peripheral blood or thyroid tissue (not recorded which). These receptor sequences come from an adult man with Graves' hyperthyroidism. The CDR3 runs from the conserved cysteine through the conserved F or W. Fields, in order: V gene, D gene, J gene, clone size, CDR3 DNA, CDR3 protein. The D gene is left open where the match is weak. Rows give clone size only sometimes, using once, few, many, or a class for an expanded clone.

V: TRBV5-6
D: TRBD2
J: TRBJ2-5
size: .
DNA: TGTGCCAGCAGCCGGGGGGTATCGGGCAAGTACCAAGAGACCCAGTACTTC
CDR3: CASSRGVSGKYQETQYF

V: TRBV20-1
D: TRBD1
J: TRBJ1-3
size: many
DNA: TGCAGTGCGTCTAACAGGGGCTCTGGAAACACCATATATTTT
CDR3: CSASNRGSGNTIYF

V: TRBV20-1
D: .
J: TRBJ2-3
size: .
DNA: TGCAGTGCTAGAGATGGGGGTGTGTTAGATACGCAGTATTTT
CDR3: CSARDGGVLDTQYF

V: TRBV4-2
D: .
J: TRBJ1-4
size: few
DNA: TGTGCCAGCAGCCACGGACAGATGAATGAAAAACTGTTTTTT
CDR3: CASSHGQMNEKLFF

V: TRBV7-8
D: TRBD1
J: TRBJ1-1
size: many
DNA: TGTGCCAGCAGACCGGGGACAGGAGTGAACACTGAAGCTTTCTTT
CDR3: CASRPGTGVNTEAFF

V: TRBV10-3
D: TRBD1
J: TRBJ2-7
size: many
DNA: TGTGCCATCAGTGGGACCGGGACAGAGTACGAGCAGTACTTC
CDR3: CAISGTGTEYEQYF

V: TRBV29-1
D: TRBD2
J: TRBJ2-3
size: few
DNA: TGCAGCGTTGGGATAGCGGGAGGCGCAGATACGCAGTATTTT
CDR3: CSVGIAGGADTQYF

V: TRBV20-1
D: .
J: TRBJ2-7
size: many
DNA: TGCAGTGCGGAGCTCGGAAGCTCCTACGAGCAGTACTTC
CDR3: CSAELGSSYEQYF

V: TRBV30
D: .
J: TRBJ1-2
size: .
DNA: TGTGCCTGGAGGCCGGCAGTCATGGATGGCTACACCTTC
CDR3: CAWRPAVMDGYTF

V: TRBV19
D: TRBD1
J: TRBJ1-3
size: few
DNA: TGTGCCAGTAGTTACCAACAGGGGTTCGCTGGAAACACCATATATTTT
CDR3: CASSYQQGFAGNTIYF

V: TRBV12-5
D: TRBD1
J: TRBJ1-1
size: few
DNA: TGTGCTAGTGGTTTGTTATTACGGGGACAGGGGAGCACTGAAGCTTTCTTT
CDR3: CASGLLLRGQGSTEAFF

V: TRBV9
D: .
J: TRBJ2-7
size: .
DNA: TGTGCCAGCAGCGGCCGGGACCGAGCCTACGGGCAGTACTTC
CDR3: CASSGRDRAYGQYF

V: TRBV29-1
D: .
J: TRBJ1-1
size: many
DNA: TGCAGCGTTACTAGTCAGGGCTTTAGGGCTTTCTTT
CDR3: CSVTSQGFRAFF

V: TRBV7-9
D: .
J: TRBJ1-6
size: .
DNA: TGTGCCAGCAGCCTCGACCGAAGGAGCTCCTATAATTCACCCCTCCACTTT
CDR3: CASSLDRRSSYNSPLHF

V: TRBV5-5
D: .
J: TRBJ1-2
size: many
DNA: TGTGCCAGCAGCCCCGAGTCTGCAAGCTATGGCTACACCTTC
CDR3: CASSPESASYGYTF

V: TRBV14
D: .
J: TRBJ2-5
size: .
DNA: TGTGCCAGCAGCTCCCGATCGGAGACCCAGTACTTC
CDR3: CASSSRSETQYF

V: TRBV12-3/TRBV12-4
D: TRBD1
J: TRBJ1-2
size: .
DNA: TGTGCCAGCAGTTCCACCAATAGAGTGACAGGGGGCCATGGCTACACCTTC
CDR3: CASSSTNRVTGGHGYTF

V: TRBV14
D: .
J: TRBJ2-7
size: many
DNA: TGTGCCAGCAGCCATCGGGCAGCTTACGAGCAGTACTTC
CDR3: CASSHRAAYEQYF

V: TRBV10-3
D: .
J: TRBJ2-5
size: .
DNA: TGTGCCATCAGTGAGTCTGCAGCGTCGTGGTGG
CDR3: CAISESAASWW

V: TRBV20-1
D: TRBD2
J: TRBJ2-5
size: .
DNA: TGCAGTGCTAGAACACTAGCGGGAGCGAACCAAGAGACCCAGTACTTC
CDR3: CSARTLAGANQETQYF

V: TRBV6-2/TRBV6-3
D: .
J: TRBJ1-2
size: few
DNA: TGTGCCAGCGGGAACCCCGGTTGGAGAGAGGGCTACACCTTC
CDR3: CASGNPGWREGYTF

V: TRBV4-2
D: TRBD2
J: TRBJ2-7
size: .
DNA: TGTGCCAGCAGCCAAGGGACTAGCGGGAGGAGGGGTGACTACGAGCAGTACTTC
CDR3: CASSQGTSGRRGDYEQYF

V: TRBV7-8
D: TRBD1
J: TRBJ2-2
size: .
DNA: TGTGCCAGCAGCTTAGATCGTACAGGGGTGGTCGGGGAGCTGTTTTTT
CDR3: CASSLDRTGVVGELFF

V: TRBV4-3
D: .
J: TRBJ1-1
size: many
DNA: TGCGCCAGCAGCCAAACCCCAGGGCGACTCCAAGCTTTCTTT
CDR3: CASSQTPGRLQAFF

V: TRBV29-1
D: TRBD1
J: TRBJ1-1
size: many
DNA: TGCAGCGCTTGGGACAGGAACACTGAAGCTTTCTTT
CDR3: CSAWDRNTEAFF